This T cell receptor beta chain originates from a study of blood T cell repertoires in COVID-19. Germline V lookup: CDR1 KGHDR, CDR2 SFDVKD. The CDR3 is 13 amino acids. Unmatched junction bases numbered 1, after V lost 5 bases and J lost 6 bases. Some clones are missing from TCRdb's copy, which holds only in-frame ones; the method was immunoSEQ multiplex PCR. The profile covers about 400,000 clones, with roughly 91% appearing a single time and around 4.5% taken by the ten largest. The chain joins TRBV24-1 to TRBJ1-2, with 11 bases that match TRBD1. The receptor was derived from a woman aged 30 to 39 with acute or convalescent COVID-19. The material sequenced was peripheral blood. CDR3 sequence (DNA): TGTGCCACCAGTGGGGGACAGGGGGATGGCTACACCTTC. Its translation is CATSGGQGDGYTF.